This passage covers 6 T cell receptor beta chains from one sample sequenced in a study of CD8 T cells in ankylosing spondylitis. TCRdb re-analysed the 5' RACE reads in MiXCR, keeping a single row per CDR3 protein. The sample yields 200,000 to 250,000 distinct CDR3 sequences, about 10% seen once. Input material: blood, either unsorted or a sorted T cell fraction (not recorded which). The receptors were sampled from a male donor with ankylosing spondylitis or in good health (not recorded which).

This chain joins TRBV7-2 and TRBJ1-2; 9 nucleotides match TRBD1. The germline V gene encodes CDR1 SGHTA and CDR2 FQGNSA. The CDR3 length is 14 residues. The V and J ends lost 5 bases and 4 bases, in that order; junction bases with no gene match: 5. The CDR3 sequence is CASSPDRGSYGYTF. DNA of the CDR3: TGTGCCAGCAGCCCGGACAGGGGCTCCTATGGCTACACCTTC.

This clonotype came up many times. A junction end diverges from the germline sequence, so it may reflect a read error. The CDR3 DNA is TGCGCCAGCAGCTTGGCTAGCACAGATACGCAGTATTTT. It encodes CASSLASTDTQYF. The V and J genes are TRBV7-9 and TRBJ2-3, with D unresolved. There are 13 residues in the CDR3. CDR1 is SEHNR and CDR2 is FQNEAQ in the germline V gene (reference sequence). The whole variable domain, remainder taken from reference TRBV7-9 and TRBJ2-3, is DTGVSQNPRHKITKRGQNVTFRCDPISEHNRLYWYRQTLGQGPEFLTYFQNEAQLEKSRLLSDRFSAERPKGSFSTLEIQRTEQGDSAMYLCASSLASTDTQYFGPGTRLTVL.

The chain uses TRBV4-1 and TRBJ2-7; D is perhaps TRBD2 (7 bases). CDR3 size: 16 residues. V was trimmed by 0 bases and J by 3 bases, leaving 15 bases between them. CDR1 is MGHRA, CDR2 YSYEKL, per germline. The CDR3 sequence is CASSQDYRGAIYEQYF. In DNA, the CDR3 is TGCGCCAGCAGCCAAGATTATCGGGGGGCGATCTACGAGCAGTACTTC.

CDR3 protein: CASSGNNTQYF. In DNA form, the CDR3 reads TGTGCCAGCAGCGGAAACAATACGCAGTATTTT. The gene calls are TRBV9 and TRBJ2-3; D remains ambiguous. CDR1 and CDR2 from the germline V gene are SGDLS and YYNGEE. The ends were cut back, 3 bases at V and 7 bases at J, with 6 bases in the middle. The CDR3 extends over 11 amino acids. The variable domain in full, with the rest retrieved from reference TRBV9 and TRBJ2-3, is DSGVTQTPKHLITATGQRVTLRCSPRSGDLSVYWYQQSLDQGLQFLIQYYNGEERAKGNILERFSAQQFPDLHSELNLSSLELGDSALYFCASSGNNTQYFGPGTRLTVL.

This clonotype was recorded at least ten times. The chain links TRBV12-3 or TRBV12-4 to TRBJ2-2, with D unresolved. CDR3 length equals 14 residues. Between the trimmed V and J ends, which lost 1 base and 4 bases, there was a span of 7 bases. CDR3 DNA sequence: TGTGCCAGCAGTTTAGGGCAGATCACCGGGGAGCTGTTTTTT. Protein product: CASSLGQITGELFF.

The chain has TRBV24-1 and TRBJ2-7, with 9 bases identical to TRBD2. CDR3 length equals 15 residues. Germline V gives CDR1 KGHDR, CDR2 SFDVKD. Germline trimming cut 6 bases from V and 0 bases from J; bases unmatched to any gene: 5. The CDR3 coding sequence is TGTGCCACCAGTTCGACTAGCGGTAACTCCTACGAGCAGTACTTC. The encoded protein is CATSSTSGNSYEQYF.